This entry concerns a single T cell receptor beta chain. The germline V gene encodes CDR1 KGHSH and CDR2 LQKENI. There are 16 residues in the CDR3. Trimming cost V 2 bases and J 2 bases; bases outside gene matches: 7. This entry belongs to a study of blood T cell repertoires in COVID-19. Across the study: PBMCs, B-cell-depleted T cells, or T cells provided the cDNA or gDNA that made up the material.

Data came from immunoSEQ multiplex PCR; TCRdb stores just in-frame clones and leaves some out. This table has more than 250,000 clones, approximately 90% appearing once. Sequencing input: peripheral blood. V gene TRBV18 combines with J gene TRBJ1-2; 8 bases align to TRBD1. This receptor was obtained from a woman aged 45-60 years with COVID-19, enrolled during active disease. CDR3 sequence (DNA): TGTGCCAGCTCACCAGTAACCGGGACAGGAAACTATGGCTACACCTTC. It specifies CASSPVTGTGNYGYTF.